This T cell receptor beta chain was sequenced in a study of shared clonotypes between healthy human individuals. Study outcomes and limitations: Some naive CD4 clonotypes, 4% to 6%, turned up in common across a few donors. The researchers took only blood, and tissue repertoires probably look different.

Genomic DNA of every subset was divided equally among multiple immunoSEQ plates. Sequenced by immunoSEQ multiplex PCR; TCRdb stores in-frame clones only, minus some. The sample gives hundreds of thousands of clones, around four fifths of which show up once; roughly 2% is in the top ten. This clone was seen just once. Its target is unknown. Germline-derived CDR1 and CDR2 are SGHNT and YENEEA. The CDR3 length is 14 residues. The V end was cut by 5 bases, the J end by 4 bases, with 15 bases between. The chain combines TRBV11-3 with TRBJ2-7; D gene ambiguous. Sequencing was done on a sample of memory CD4+ T cells sorted from blood. Sample subset: CD45RA-negative fraction. The sequence derives from a woman in her 30s in good health. The CDR3 DNA reads TGTGCCAGCAGCCCCGGCGCTGGTCATTACGAGCAGTACTTC. Translation gives CASSPGAGHYEQYF.